This entry is about one T cell receptor beta chain. Its antigen is not known. Anyone with autoimmune disease history or systemic immunosuppression was excluded. This table comes from immunoSEQ multiplex PCR, and its TCRdb copy is limited to in-frame clones, with some not included. This sample has tens of thousands of clones, with 70% to 90% found just once. The data were taken from a study of OX40 agonist ivuxolimab in advanced cancers. General study points: Certain nonresponders likewise exhibited a low normalized T-cell clonal expansion.

The germline V gene encodes CDR1 MDHEN and CDR2 SYDVKM. The junction had 10 bases not matched to a gene; V was cut back by 6 bases and J by 4 bases. CDR3 length: 15 residues. The rearrangement links TRBV28 to TRBJ2-7; 9 nucleotides match TRBD1. The specimen was CD4+ or CD8+ T cells sorted from blood, collected in a trial of the OX40 agonist ivuxolimab. The sequence was obtained from an adult with an advanced solid tumor such as melanoma, head and neck, liver or kidney cancer. CDR3 nucleotides: TGTGCCAGCAGGGGGTGGGACAGGGACTCATACGAGCAGTACTTC. Its translation: CASRGWDRDSYEQYF.